This T cell receptor (beta chain) was profiled in a study of HIV-infected children after antiretroviral therapy interruption. As for the study in general: Interruption-arm sampling covered weeks 0, 12, interruption end (24 or 48), and about 3 years post-study. Weeks 0, 48 and 150 were sampled under continuous treatment. Study-wide results and limits: After treatment interruption started, naive CD4+ CDR3 overlap across time points dropped.

The treatment is: PENTA 11 planned treatment interruption arm or continuous ART arm. RNA-based 3' RACE libraries used unique molecular identifiers. Each CDR3 protein is one row after TCRdb ran MiXCR on the 3' RACE reads. The sample has over 35,000 distinct CDR3 sequences, over 6.5% seen once. On this clonotype itself: What it recognizes is unknown.

CDR1 is MDHEN, CDR2 SYDVKM, per germline. CDR3 size: 16 residues. J gave up 3 bases and V 4 bases, and 5 bases lay outside the gene matches. The receptor was derived from a pool of human donors with HIV. This specimen consisted of CD45RA+ CD4+ T cells from PBMCs, pooled from several time points, obtained from a donor given antiretroviral therapy, either interrupted or continuous. Subset denoted: naive CD4+ CD45RA+ CD45RO- T cells. The chain joins TRBV28 to TRBJ1-4; TRBD1 matches at 10 bases. The CDR3 spells CASSYPGQGANEKLFF. The CDR3 bases are TGTGCCAGCAGTTACCCAGGACAGGGGGCTAATGAAAAACTGTTTTTT.